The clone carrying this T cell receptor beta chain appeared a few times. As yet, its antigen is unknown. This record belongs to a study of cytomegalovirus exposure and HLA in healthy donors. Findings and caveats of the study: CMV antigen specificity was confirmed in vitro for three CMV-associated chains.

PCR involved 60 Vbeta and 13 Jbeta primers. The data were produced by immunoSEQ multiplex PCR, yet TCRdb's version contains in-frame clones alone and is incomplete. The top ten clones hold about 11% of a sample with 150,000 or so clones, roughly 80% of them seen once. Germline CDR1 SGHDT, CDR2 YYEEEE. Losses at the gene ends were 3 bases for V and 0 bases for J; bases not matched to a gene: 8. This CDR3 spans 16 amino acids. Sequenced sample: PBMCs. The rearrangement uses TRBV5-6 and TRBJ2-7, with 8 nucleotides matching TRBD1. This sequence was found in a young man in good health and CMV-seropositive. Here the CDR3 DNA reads TGTGCCAGCAGCTCATTACAGGGGGTGAACTCCTACGAGCAGTACTTC. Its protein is CASSSLQGVNSYEQYF.